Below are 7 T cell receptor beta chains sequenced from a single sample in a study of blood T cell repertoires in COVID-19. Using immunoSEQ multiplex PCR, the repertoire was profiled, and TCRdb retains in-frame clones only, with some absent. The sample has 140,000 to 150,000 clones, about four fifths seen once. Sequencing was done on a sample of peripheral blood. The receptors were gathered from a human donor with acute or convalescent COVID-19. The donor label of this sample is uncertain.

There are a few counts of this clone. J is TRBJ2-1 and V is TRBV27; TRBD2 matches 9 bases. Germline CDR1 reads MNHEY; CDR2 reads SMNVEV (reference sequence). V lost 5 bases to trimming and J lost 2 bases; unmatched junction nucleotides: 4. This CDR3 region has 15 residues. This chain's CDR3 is CASSASGGTYNEQFF. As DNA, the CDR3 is TGTGCCAGCAGTGCGAGCGGGGGGACCTACAATGAGCAGTTCTTC.

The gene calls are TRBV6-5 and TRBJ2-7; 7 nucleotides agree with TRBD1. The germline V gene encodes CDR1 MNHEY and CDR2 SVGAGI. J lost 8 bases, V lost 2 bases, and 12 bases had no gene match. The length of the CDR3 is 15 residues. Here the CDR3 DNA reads TGTGCCAGCAGTTACAAACAGGGGTCCAATATCAAGCAGTACGTC. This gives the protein CASSYKQGSNIKQYV.

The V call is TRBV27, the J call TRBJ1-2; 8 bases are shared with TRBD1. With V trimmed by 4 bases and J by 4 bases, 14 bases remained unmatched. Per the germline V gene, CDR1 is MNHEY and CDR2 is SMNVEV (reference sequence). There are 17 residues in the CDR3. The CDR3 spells CASSSWTGLLEGYGYTF. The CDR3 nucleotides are TGTGCCAGCAGTTCTTGGACAGGGTTACTCGAGGGCTATGGCTACACCTTC.

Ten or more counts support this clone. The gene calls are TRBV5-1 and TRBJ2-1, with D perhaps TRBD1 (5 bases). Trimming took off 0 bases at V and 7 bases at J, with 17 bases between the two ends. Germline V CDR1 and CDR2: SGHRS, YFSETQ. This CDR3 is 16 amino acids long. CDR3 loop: CASSLAYGAANNEQFF. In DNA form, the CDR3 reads TGCGCCAGCAGCTTGGCCTATGGGGCGGCTAATAATGAGCAGTTCTTC. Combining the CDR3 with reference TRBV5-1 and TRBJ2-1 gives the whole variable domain KAGVTQTPRYLIKTRGQQVTLSCSPISGHRSVSWYQQTPGQGLQFLFEYFSETQRNKGNFPGRFSGRQFSNSRSEMNVSTLELGDSALYLCASSLAYGAANNEQFFGPGTRLTVL.

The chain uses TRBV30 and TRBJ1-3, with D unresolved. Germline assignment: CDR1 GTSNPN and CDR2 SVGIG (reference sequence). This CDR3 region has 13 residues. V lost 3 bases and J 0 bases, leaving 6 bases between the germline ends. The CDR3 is CAWRSRSGNTIYF. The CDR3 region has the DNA TGTGCCTGGAGAAGCCGCTCTGGAAACACCATATATTTT. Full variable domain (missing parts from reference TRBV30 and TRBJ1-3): SQTIHQWPATLVQPVGSPLSLECTVEGTSNPNLYWYRQAAGRGLQLLFYSVGIGQISSEVPQNLSASRPQDRQFILSSKKLLLSDSGFYLCAWRSRSGNTIYFGEGSWLTVV.

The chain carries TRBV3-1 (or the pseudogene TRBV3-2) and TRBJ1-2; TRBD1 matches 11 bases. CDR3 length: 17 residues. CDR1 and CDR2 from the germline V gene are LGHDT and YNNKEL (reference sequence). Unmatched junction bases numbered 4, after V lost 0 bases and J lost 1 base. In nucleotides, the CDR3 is TGTGCCAGCAGCCAAGATAGTGGGACAGGGGGTAACTATGGCTACACCTTC. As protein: CASSQDSGTGGNYGYTF.

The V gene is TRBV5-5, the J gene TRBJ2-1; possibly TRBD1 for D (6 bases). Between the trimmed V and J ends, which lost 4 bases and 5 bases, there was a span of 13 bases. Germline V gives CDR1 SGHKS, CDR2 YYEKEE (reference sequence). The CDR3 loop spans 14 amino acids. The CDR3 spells CASSPWGPHNEQFF. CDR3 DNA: TGTGCCAGCAGCCCCTGGGGGCCCCACAATGAGCAGTTCTTC.